Presented here are 32 T cell receptor beta chains from one specimen sequenced in a study of blood T cell repertoires in COVID-19. Clones were sequenced by immunoSEQ multiplex PCR, and TCRdb holds only the in-frame ones, with some missing. The data hold tens of thousands of clones, with roughly 84% observed a single time. The sequenced material came from peripheral blood. These receptors all stem from a woman older than 75 with acute or convalescent COVID-19.

This clone appeared a few times. This rearrangement joins TRBV27 to TRBJ2-1; D gene uncertain. The CDR3 has 15 residues. Looked up from germline, CDR1 is MNHEY and CDR2 is SMNVEV (reference sequence). The V gene lost 3 bases and the J gene lost 4 bases, with 13 bases spanning the gap. The CDR3 sequence is CASSLTATGYNEQFF. CDR3 nucleotides: TGTGCCAGCAGTTTGACCGCGACCGGGTACAATGAGCAGTTCTTC.

This chain connects TRBV3-1 (or the pseudogene TRBV3-2) to TRBJ2-3; TRBD2 agrees at 9 bases. Germline CDR1 LGHDT, CDR2 YNNKEL (reference sequence). V trimming: 0 bases; J trimming: 11 bases; junction bases outside the gene matches: 6. The CDR3 loop spans 14 amino acids. Here the CDR3 reads CASSQDRGSGRQYF. The DNA of the CDR3 is TGTGCCAGCAGCCAAGATCGAGGTAGCGGGAGGCAGTATTTT.

The gene calls are TRBV13 and TRBJ2-1; weak D call: TRBD2 (5 bases). V lost 0 bases to trimming and J lost 4 bases, with 10 bases between them. Germline V gene sequence: CDR1 PRHDT, CDR2 FYEKMQ (reference sequence). The CDR3 runs to 15 residues. The CDR3 DNA is TGTGCCAGCAGCTTAGGAACTAGGTTTTACAATGAGCAGTTCTTC. This translates into CASSLGTRFYNEQFF.

This clone was detected once. The genes are TRBV28 and TRBJ1-1; 7 bases line up with TRBD1. There are 15 residues in the CDR3. Per germline, CDR1 MDHEN and CDR2 SYDVKM. V was clipped by 6 bases and J by 8 bases; unmatched bases: 15. As DNA, the CDR3 is TGTGCCAGCAGGACCCAACAGGGGCTATCGGGGGAAGCTTTCTTT. It translates to CASRTQQGLSGEAFF.

The chain recombines TRBV30 with TRBJ1-5; 9 nucleotides line up with TRBD1. The CDR3 is 14 amino acids. The ends lost 5 bases at V and 1 base at J; junction bases unmatched: 3. Germline values: CDR1 GTSNPN, CDR2 SVGIG (reference sequence). The CDR3 DNA reads TGTGCCTGGGCCGGGACAGGGAGCAATCAGCCCCAGCATTTT. Translating it yields CAWAGTGSNQPQHF.

This clone was counted only a few times. The chain uses TRBV2 and TRBJ2-5; TRBD2 might be the D (5 bases). The germline gives CDR1 SNHLY, CDR2 FYNNEI. V was trimmed by 7 bases and J by 4 bases, leaving 16 bases between them. The CDR3 totals 14 residues. In DNA, the CDR3 is TGTGCCAGCATCGGTACAGCGGCGGGAGAGACCCAGTACTTC. Encoded protein: CASIGTAAGETQYF. The whole variable domain, remainder taken from reference TRBV2 and TRBJ2-5, is EPEVTQTPSHQVTQMGQEVILRCVPISNHLYFYWYRQILGQKVEFLVSFYNNEISEKSEIFDDQFSVERPDGSNFTLKIRSTKLEDSAMYFCASIGTAAGETQYFGPGTRLLVL.

The chain combines TRBV5-1 with TRBJ2-4; 7 bases are a match to TRBD1. In germline, CDR1 is SGHRS, CDR2 YFSETQ. The CDR3 runs to 16 residues. V trimming: 4 bases; J trimming: 1 base; junction bases outside the gene matches: 8. CDR3 sequence: CASSLTGQNAKNIQYF. For the CDR3, the DNA is TGCGCCAGCAGCCTGACAGGGCAAAATGCCAAAAACATTCAGTACTTC.

The chain joins TRBV19 to TRBJ1-1; 10 positions match TRBD1. The CDR3 has 15 amino acids. The V gene's germline CDR1 is LNHDA and CDR2 SQIVND (reference sequence). V lost 4 bases, J lost 7 bases, and 9 bases stayed unmatched. This chain's CDR3 is CASSTPGQGLLEAFF. CDR3 sequence (DNA): TGTGCCAGTAGTACTCCGGGACAGGGGCTCCTTGAAGCTTTCTTT.

The rearrangement uses TRBV5-1 and TRBJ2-7; D is uncertain. The germline V and J ends were trimmed by 0 bases and 7 bases, with 17 bases remaining between them. The CDR3 runs to 15 residues. Germline assignment: CDR1 SGHRS and CDR2 YFSETQ. Written as DNA, the CDR3 is TGCGCCAGCAGCTTGGGGGCATGGCCCCCGATAGAGCAGTACTTC. Translated: CASSLGAWPPIEQYF.

This chain links TRBV11-2 with TRBJ2-1; 8 nucleotides agree with TRBD1. The CDR3 spans 14 residues. Looked up from germline, CDR1 is SGHAT and CDR2 is FQNNGV. V gave up 1 base and J gave up 4 bases; unmatched junction bases: 0. The CDR3 protein is CASSLGQGYNEQFF. In nucleotides, the CDR3 is TGTGCCAGCAGCTTAGGACAGGGGTACAATGAGCAGTTCTTC.

Only a few counts were recorded for this clone. This chain joins TRBV3-1 (or the pseudogene TRBV3-2) and TRBJ2-2; 9 nucleotides agree with TRBD1. With V trimmed by 8 bases and J by 5 bases, 6 bases remained unmatched. The CDR3 consists of 14 residues. Looked up from germline, CDR1 is LGHDT and CDR2 is YNNKEL (reference sequence). CDR3 in DNA: TGTGCCAGCGTCGGACAGGGGCGGACCGGGGAGCTGTTTTTT. Its protein product is CASVGQGRTGELFF.

The chain employs TRBV19 and TRBJ2-4, with D possibly being TRBD1 (5 bases). The CDR3 is made up of 16 amino acids. V dropped 2 bases and J dropped 0 bases, with 11 bases sitting between them. Germline V CDR1 and CDR2: LNHDA, SQIVND (reference sequence). The CDR3 is CASSIRGQLAKNIQYF. CDR3 sequence (DNA): TGTGCCAGTAGTATAAGGGGTCAGCTAGCCAAAAACATTCAGTACTTC.

The J gene is TRBJ2-1, the V gene TRBV19, with 7 nucleotides matching TRBD1. V lost 4 bases, J lost 0 bases, and 9 bases stayed unmatched. In germline, CDR1 is LNHDA, CDR2 SQIVND (reference sequence). The CDR3 has 17 amino acids. The CDR3 DNA reads as TGTGCCAGTAGTAAATGGGACAGACTTAGCTCCTACAATGAGCAGTTCTTC. This translates into CASSKWDRLSSYNEQFF.

This chain links TRBV2 with TRBJ2-7; 7 bases match TRBD2. J was trimmed by 4 bases and V by 10 bases; bases with no gene match: 16. In germline, CDR1 is SNHLY, CDR2 FYNNEI. CDR3 length: 15 amino acids. The DNA for the CDR3 is TGTGCCACCTCCCCTAGGAGGGGAGGGTTATACGAGCAGTACTTC. This gives the protein CATSPRRGGLYEQYF.

The chain carries TRBV3-1 (or the pseudogene TRBV3-2) and TRBJ2-3; 9 bases agree with TRBD2. The germline gives CDR1 LGHDT, CDR2 YNNKEL (reference sequence). This CDR3 is built from 16 residues. The V segment lost 2 bases and the J segment 6 bases; nucleotides outside the gene matches: 9. For the CDR3, the DNA is TGTGCCAGCAGCCAATTTAGCGGGGGTTCAGGTGATACGCAGTATTTT. Protein product: CASSQFSGGSGDTQYF.

The rearrangement uses TRBV13 and TRBJ2-7; 7 nucleotides agree with TRBD2. The CDR3 length is 14 residues. J lost 3 bases, V lost 8 bases, and 10 bases had no gene match. Germline loops: CDR1 PRHDT, CDR2 FYEKMQ (reference sequence). The CDR3 here is CASGNSGPFYEQYF. DNA for the CDR3: TGTGCCAGCGGAAATAGCGGGCCCTTCTACGAGCAGTACTTC.

The chain carries TRBV11-2 and TRBJ2-1; D possibly corresponds to TRBD2 (6 bases). The germline CDR1 and CDR2 sequences are SGHAT and FQNNGV. Trimming removed 1 base from V and 9 bases from J, with 10 bases in between. The CDR3 has 13 amino acids. The CDR3 DNA sequence: TGTGCCAGCAGCTTAGCGGGAGCTAGTGAGCAGTTCTTC. Amino acids: CASSLAGASEQFF.

This clone has just a few counts. CDR3 residues: CASSDFQGNSPLHF. The CDR3, as DNA: TGTGCCAGCAGCGACTTCCAGGGAAATTCACCCCTCCACTTT. The chain recombines TRBV7-9 with TRBJ1-6; D is perhaps TRBD1 (5 bases). In germline, CDR1 is SEHNR, CDR2 FQNEAQ (reference sequence). V dropped 5 bases and J dropped 7 bases, with 12 bases sitting between them. The CDR3 totals 14 residues.

V usage is TRBV5-5 and J usage is TRBJ2-2; possible D gene TRBD2, 5 bases. CDR3 length: 16 residues. The V gene's germline CDR1 is SGHKS and CDR2 YYEKEE (reference sequence). The germline V and J ends were trimmed by 4 bases and 1 base, with 14 bases remaining between them. The CDR3 region is CASSHRDPKNTGELFF. DNA for the CDR3: TGTGCCAGCAGCCACCGGGATCCGAAGAACACCGGGGAGCTGTTTTTT.

This sequence joins TRBV30 and TRBJ2-7, with D unresolved. The CDR3 runs 13 residues. The ends were cut back, 2 bases at V and 1 base at J, with 9 bases in the middle. Germline loops: CDR1 GTSNPN, CDR2 SVGIG (reference sequence). CDR3 bases: TGTGCCTGGAGTCCCAGCGATTCCTACGAGCAGTACTTC. Its translation: CAWSPSDSYEQYF.

The CDR3 loop reads CASSASQGAREKLFF. The CDR3 nucleotides are TGTGCCAGCAGTGCCTCACAGGGGGCAAGGGAAAAACTGTTTTTT. The rearrangement uses TRBV2 and TRBJ1-4, with 9 bases that match TRBD1. This CDR3 is built from 15 residues. Germline CDR1 reads SNHLY; CDR2 reads FYNNEI. V was pared by 4 bases and J by 8 bases, with 8 bases of the junction left unmatched.

CDR3 nucleotides: TGTGCCAGCAGCATAATCACTAGCCCCCAGGGGTTCTTC. This gives the protein CASSIITSPQGFF. The chain employs TRBV28 and TRBJ2-1, with D perhaps matching TRBD2 (6 bases). The CDR3 is 13 amino acids. Deletions cut 6 bases from V and 15 bases from J, with 21 bases between. Germline V gene sequence: CDR1 MDHEN, CDR2 SYDVKM.

V is TRBV30 and J is TRBJ2-1, with 9 bases matching TRBD1. The CDR3 is 14 amino acids. After removal of 3 bases from V and 6 bases from J, the junction contained 6 bases not matched to a gene. Germline V lookup: CDR1 GTSNPN, CDR2 SVGIG (reference sequence). As DNA, the CDR3 is TGTGCCTGGAGCCCGGGACAGGGTTTCAATGAGCAGTTCTTC. This sequence encodes CAWSPGQGFNEQFF.

J is TRBJ2-5 and V is TRBV5-5; the D gene is possibly TRBD2 (6 bases). Germline V lookup: CDR1 SGHKS, CDR2 YYEKEE (reference sequence). Trimming took off 1 base at V and 3 bases at J, with 13 bases between the two ends. The length of the CDR3 is 15 residues. The CDR3 loop reads CASSLSGVDKETQYF. CDR3 nucleotides: TGTGCCAGCAGCTTGTCGGGGGTCGACAAAGAGACCCAGTACTTC.

This rearrangement joins TRBV6-1 to TRBJ1-5; D gene uncertain. The germline V and J ends were trimmed by 0 bases and 4 bases, with 4 bases remaining between them. The CDR3 is 13 amino acids. Germline V lookup: CDR1 MNHNS, CDR2 SASEGT. Here the CDR3 DNA reads TGTGCCAGCAGTGAAGCGCGAAATCAGCCCCAGCATTTT. Encoded protein: CASSEARNQPQHF.

Here the CDR3 DNA reads TGTGCCAGCAGCTCAGGGGGGACAAGTCCGTTCGGAAACACCATATATTTT. Its translation is CASSSGGTSPFGNTIYF. The chain joins TRBV9 to TRBJ1-3; TRBD1 aligns across 7 bases. Germline-derived CDR1 and CDR2 are SGDLS and YYNGEE. V lost 4 bases and J lost 4; bases outside the gene matches: 14. The length of the CDR3 is 17 residues. The full variable domain, completed using reference TRBV9 and TRBJ1-3, is DSGVTQTPKHLITATGQRVTLRCSPRSGDLSVYWYQQSLDQGLQFLIQYYNGEERAKGNILERFSAQQFPDLHSELNLSSLELGDSALYFCASSSGGTSPFGNTIYFGEGSWLTVV.

This clone was counted only a few times. The J gene is TRBJ2-7, the V gene TRBV27, with TRBD2 matching over 9 bases. The CDR3 is made up of 14 amino acids. The V segment lost 3 bases and the J segment 2 bases; nucleotides outside the gene matches: 2. Germline assignment: CDR1 MNHEY and CDR2 SMNVEV (reference sequence). The CDR3 DNA follows: TGTGCCAGCAGTTTTATAGCGGGAGCCTACGAGCAGTACTTC. Protein sequence: CASSFIAGAYEQYF.

This rearrangement joins TRBV2 to TRBJ2-3; TRBD1 aligns across 7 bases. There are 16 residues in the CDR3. Trimming at V came to 6 bases and at J to 0 bases, leaving 9 bases not matched to a gene. Germline V CDR1 and CDR2: SNHLY, FYNNEI. CDR3: CASSQDGTVSTDTQYF. The DNA of the CDR3 is TGTGCCAGCAGCCAGGATGGGACAGTAAGCACAGATACGCAGTATTTT. Full variable domain (remainder filled in from reference TRBV2 and TRBJ2-3): EPEVTQTPSHQVTQMGQEVILRCVPISNHLYFYWYRQILGQKVEFLVSFYNNEISEKSEIFDDQFSVERPDGSNFTLKIRSTKLEDSAMYFCASSQDGTVSTDTQYFGPGTRLTVL.

This chain joins TRBV10-1 and TRBJ2-5; a possible D gene is TRBD2 (6 bases). V was clipped by 5 bases and J by 7 bases, with 14 bases between them. From germline, CDR1 is WNHNN and CDR2 SYGVQD (reference sequence). CDR3 length: 13 residues. The CDR3: CASSKSTRGTQYF. Here the CDR3 DNA reads TGCGCCAGCAGTAAATCGACTAGGGGGACCCAGTACTTC.

The V gene is TRBV28, the J gene TRBJ1-2; 7 positions agree with TRBD1. CDR3 length: 14 amino acids. V trimming: 3 bases; J trimming: 6 bases; junction bases outside the gene matches: 7. The germline V gene has CDR1 MDHEN and CDR2 SYDVKM. The CDR3 DNA reads as TGTGCCAGCAGTTTTAGGGGGCGCTTTGATGGCTACACCTTC. It yields the protein CASSFRGRFDGYTF.

This clone appeared a single time. The rearrangement uses TRBV5-1 and TRBJ2-2, with TRBD1 identical over 8 bases. With 10 bases clipped from V and 6 bases from J, the junction kept 14 bases outside the gene matches. The CDR3 sequence is 15 residues long. Germline CDR1 reads SGHRS; CDR2 reads YFSETQ. The CDR3 DNA sequence: TGCGCCTCCCAGCTGGTTCAGGGGGCGGCCGGGGAGCTGTTTTTT. As protein: CASQLVQGAAGELFF.

This clone was seen only once. The chain links TRBV6-5 to TRBJ2-2; tentative D call: TRBD1 (5 bases). The germline V and J ends were trimmed by 7 bases and 5 bases, with 5 bases remaining between them. Germline CDR1 MNHEY, CDR2 SVGAGI. This CDR3 is built from 11 residues. CDR3 in DNA: TGTGCCAGCAAGGGGACCGGGGAGCTGTTTTTT. This codes for CASKGTGELFF.